This T cell receptor beta chain was sequenced during a study of neurological immune-mediated disorders. This clonotype was recorded at least ten times. Its antigen is undetermined. Findings of the study overall: When the repertoires were sorted by phylogenetic grouping, those of 18 of 34 multiple sclerosis patients ended up in one related-CDR3 cluster, a possible signature.

One entry per CDR3 protein results from TCRdb running MiXCR on the 5' RACE reads. The sample has about 66,000 distinct CDR3 sequences; around 3.1% are singletons. The sequenced sample consisted of PBMCs. The sequence was obtained from a man in his forties with multiple sclerosis.

The CDR3, as DNA: TGTGCCAGCAGCAGAGGACAGGGAACGGATGGCTACACCTTC. Protein: CASSRGQGTDGYTF. The chain joins TRBV12-3 or TRBV12-4 to TRBJ1-2, with 8 bases identical to TRBD1. The CDR3 loop spans 14 amino acids. The J segment lost 6 bases and the V segment lost 6 bases, leaving 9 bases of the junction unmatched.